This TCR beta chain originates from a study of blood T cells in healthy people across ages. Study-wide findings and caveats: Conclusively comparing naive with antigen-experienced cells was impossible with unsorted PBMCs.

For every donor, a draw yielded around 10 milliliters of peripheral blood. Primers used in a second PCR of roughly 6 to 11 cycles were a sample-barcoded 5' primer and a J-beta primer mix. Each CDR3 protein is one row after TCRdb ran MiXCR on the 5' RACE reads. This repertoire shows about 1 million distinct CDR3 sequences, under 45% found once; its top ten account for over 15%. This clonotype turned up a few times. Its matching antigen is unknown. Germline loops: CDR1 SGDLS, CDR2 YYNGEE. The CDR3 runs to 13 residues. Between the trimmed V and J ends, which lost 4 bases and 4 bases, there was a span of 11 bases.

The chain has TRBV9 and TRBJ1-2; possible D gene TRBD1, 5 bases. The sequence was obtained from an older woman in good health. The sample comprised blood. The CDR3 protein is CASSPWDFYGYTF. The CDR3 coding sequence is TGTGCCAGCAGCCCATGGGACTTCTATGGCTACACCTTC.